The present TCR beta chain was sequenced within a study of blood T cells in healthy people across ages. A second PCR, run for about 7 to 11 cycles, used a sample-barcoded 5' primer plus a J-beta primer mix. TCRdb passed the 5' RACE reads through MiXCR, listing each CDR3 protein once. Among approximately 820,000 distinct CDR3 sequences listed, 40% to 50% were seen once. The CDR3 consists of 12 residues. V gave up 5 bases and J gave up 5 bases, with 13 bases separating them. Germline V gene lookup returns CDR1 SQVTM and CDR2 ANQGSEA. This clonotype was counted many times. The sample comprised blood. The sequence came from a man aged 60 to 69 in good health. This sequence joins TRBV29-1 and TRBJ2-7; D not certain. This CDR3 reads CSVSGHTNEQYF. The DNA for the CDR3 is TGCAGCGTTAGTGGGCACACCAACGAGCAGTACTTC.